The T cell receptor (beta chain) described here comes from a study of cytomegalovirus exposure and HLA in healthy donors. Only in-frame clones appear in the TCRdb table, and some are missing; sequencing was by immunoSEQ multiplex PCR. The sample has roughly 260,000 clones; around nine tenths are singletons. Overall study results and limits: The dataset shows that most TCR sequences were rare, while some public TCRs occurred in many donors. Under in vitro conditions, a few CMV-associated chains were confirmed as specific for CMV antigens. More than 150 TCR beta chains were listed as cytomegalovirus-associated.

In the case of this clone: The target antigen is unknown. Other DNA variants within this sample encode the same CDR3.

The CDR3 spans 13 residues. V gave up 6 bases and J gave up 3 bases, with 9 bases separating them. Germline lookup yields CDR1 LNHDA and CDR2 SQIVND (reference sequence). The V and J genes are TRBV19 and TRBJ1-5, with no clear D. Sequenced sample: PBMCs. This sequence originates from a man aged 18 to 29 in good health and CMV-seronegative. The CDR3: CASSFGFNQPQHF. The DNA for the CDR3 is TGTGCCAGTAGCTTCGGTTTCAATCAGCCCCAGCATTTT.